The present T cell receptor beta chain was sequenced within a study of response to subunit inactivated influenza vaccine. Study results and caveats: Few additional T cells are recruited per seasonal influenza vaccination, authors suggested.

In its sample, this clonotype was seen a few times. What it recognizes is unknown. MiXCR, applied by TCRdb to the RT-PCR reads, yields one record per CDR3 protein. The data hold roughly 670,000 distinct CDR3 sequences, with around 15% observed a single time. The CDR3 is made up of 14 amino acids. Trimming took 3 bases from V and 6 from J, leaving 15 bases between them. The V gene is TRBV12-3 or TRBV12-4, the J gene TRBJ2-7; a weak D match, TRBD2 (5 bases). The sequence was obtained from a man over 45 who received an inactivated influenza vaccine. The sequenced sample was PBMCs from blood, obtained about 14 days before vaccination. CDR3 region: CASSFKRSVSEQYF. The CDR3 nucleotides read TGTGCCAGCAGTTTTAAGCGGTCAGTTAGCGAGCAGTACTTC.